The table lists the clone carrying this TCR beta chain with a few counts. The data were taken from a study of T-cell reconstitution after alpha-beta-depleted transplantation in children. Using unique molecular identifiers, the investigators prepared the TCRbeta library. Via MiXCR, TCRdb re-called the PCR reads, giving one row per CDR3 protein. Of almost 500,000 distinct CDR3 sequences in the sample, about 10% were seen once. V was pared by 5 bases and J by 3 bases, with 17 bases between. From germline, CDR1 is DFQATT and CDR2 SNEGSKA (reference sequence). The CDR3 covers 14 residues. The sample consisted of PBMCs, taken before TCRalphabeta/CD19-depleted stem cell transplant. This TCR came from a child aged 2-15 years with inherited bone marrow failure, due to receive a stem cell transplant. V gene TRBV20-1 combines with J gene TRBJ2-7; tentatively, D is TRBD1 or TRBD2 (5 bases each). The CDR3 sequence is CSAGVGPGIYEQYF. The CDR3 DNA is TGCAGTGCTGGGGTGGGACCTGGAATCTACGAGCAGTACTTC.